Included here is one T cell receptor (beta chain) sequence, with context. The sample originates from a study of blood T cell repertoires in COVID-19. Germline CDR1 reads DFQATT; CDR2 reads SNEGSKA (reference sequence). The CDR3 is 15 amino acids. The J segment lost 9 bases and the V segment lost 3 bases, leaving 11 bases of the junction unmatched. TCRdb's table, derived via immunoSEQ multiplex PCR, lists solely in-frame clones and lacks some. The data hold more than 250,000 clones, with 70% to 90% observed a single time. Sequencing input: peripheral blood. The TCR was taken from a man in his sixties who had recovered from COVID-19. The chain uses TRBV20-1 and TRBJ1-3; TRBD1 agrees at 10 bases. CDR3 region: CSASSQTGGMGTIYF. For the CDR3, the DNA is TGCAGTGCTAGTAGCCAGACAGGGGGCATGGGCACCATATATTTT.